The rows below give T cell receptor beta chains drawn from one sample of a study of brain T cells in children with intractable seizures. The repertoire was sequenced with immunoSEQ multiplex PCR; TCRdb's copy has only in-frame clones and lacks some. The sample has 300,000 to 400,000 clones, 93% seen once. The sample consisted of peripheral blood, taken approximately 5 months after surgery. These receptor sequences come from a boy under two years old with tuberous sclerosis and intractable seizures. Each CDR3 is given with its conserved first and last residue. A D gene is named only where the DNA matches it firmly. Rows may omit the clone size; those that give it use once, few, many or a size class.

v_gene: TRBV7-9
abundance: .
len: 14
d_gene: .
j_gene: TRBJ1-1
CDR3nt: TGTGCCAGCAGCTTGGGGACGGTGAACACTGAAGCTTTCTTT
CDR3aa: CASSLGTVNTEAFF

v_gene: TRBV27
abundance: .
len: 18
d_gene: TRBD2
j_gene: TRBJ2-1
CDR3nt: TGTGCCAGCAGTTTGCGTCTAGCGGGGGCCCTCCATTACAATGAGCAGTTCTTC
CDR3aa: CASSLRLAGALHYNEQFF

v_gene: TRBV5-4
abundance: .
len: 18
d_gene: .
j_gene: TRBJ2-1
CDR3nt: TGTGCCAGCACTACGAGGTTAAGCCGATCAAGCTCCTACAATGAGCAGTTCTTC
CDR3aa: CASTTRLSRSSSYNEQFF

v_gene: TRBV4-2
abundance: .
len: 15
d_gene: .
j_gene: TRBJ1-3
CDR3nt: TGTGCCAGCAGCCAAGATGGAAGGACTGGAAACACCATATATTTT
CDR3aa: CASSQDGRTGNTIYF

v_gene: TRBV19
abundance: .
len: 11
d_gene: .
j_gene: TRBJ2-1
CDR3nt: TGTGCCAGTACAGGGGGGAATGAGCAGTTCTTC
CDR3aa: CASTGGNEQFF

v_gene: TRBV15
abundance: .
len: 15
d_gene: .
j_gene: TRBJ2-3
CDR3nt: TGTGCCACCAGCAGGGAAAAGGGCCGCACAGATACGCAGTATTTT
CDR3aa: CATSREKGRTDTQYF

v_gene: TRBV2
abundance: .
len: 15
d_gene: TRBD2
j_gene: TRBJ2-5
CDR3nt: TGTGCCAGCAGTGCCCAGCGGGGGGATTCGGAGACCCAGTACTTC
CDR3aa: CASSAQRGDSETQYF

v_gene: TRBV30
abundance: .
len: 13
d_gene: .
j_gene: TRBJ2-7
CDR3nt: TGTGCCTCCATCGGGTACACGGACTACGAGCAGTACTTC
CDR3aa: CASIGYTDYEQYF

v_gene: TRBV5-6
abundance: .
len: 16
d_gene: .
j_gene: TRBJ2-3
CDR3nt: TGTGCCAGCAGCTTGGCAGGATCAGGGAGCACAGATACGCAGTATTTT
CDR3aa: CASSLAGSGSTDTQYF

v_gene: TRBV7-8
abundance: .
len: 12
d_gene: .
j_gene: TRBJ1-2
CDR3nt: TGTGCCAGCAGCTGGGGGACATATGGCTACACCTTC
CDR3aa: CASSWGTYGYTF

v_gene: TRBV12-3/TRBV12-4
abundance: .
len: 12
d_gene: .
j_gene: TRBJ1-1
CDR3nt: TGTGCCAGCAGCCTGGGGGGTTCTGAAGCTTTCTTT
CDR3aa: CASSLGGSEAFF

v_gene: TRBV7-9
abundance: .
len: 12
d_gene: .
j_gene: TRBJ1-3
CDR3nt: TGTGCCAGCAGCTTAGGCCAAAACACCATATATTTT
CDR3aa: CASSLGQNTIYF

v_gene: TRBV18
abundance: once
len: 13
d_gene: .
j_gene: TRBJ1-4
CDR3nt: TGTGCCAGCTCACCATCCCTCCGTGGAAAACTGTTTTTT
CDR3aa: CASSPSLRGKLFF

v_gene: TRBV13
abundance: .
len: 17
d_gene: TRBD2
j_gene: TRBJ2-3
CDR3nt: TGTGCCAGCAGCTCCGTCCCTAGCGGGAGGGCCACAGATACGCAGTATTTT
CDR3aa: CASSSVPSGRATDTQYF

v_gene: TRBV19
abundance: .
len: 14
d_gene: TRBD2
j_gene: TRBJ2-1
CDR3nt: TGTGCCAGTAGTATGGGGACTAGCGTCAATGAGCAGTTCTTC
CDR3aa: CASSMGTSVNEQFF

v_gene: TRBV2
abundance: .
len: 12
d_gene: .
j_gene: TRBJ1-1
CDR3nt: TGTGCCAGCAGTGAGGCTGGGTTTGAAGCTTTCTTT
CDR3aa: CASSEAGFEAFF

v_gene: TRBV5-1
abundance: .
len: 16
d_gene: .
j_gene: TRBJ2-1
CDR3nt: TGCGCCAGCAGCTTGCCCGGGACGAACCGGCAGAATGAGCAGTTCTTC
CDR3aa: CASSLPGTNRQNEQFF

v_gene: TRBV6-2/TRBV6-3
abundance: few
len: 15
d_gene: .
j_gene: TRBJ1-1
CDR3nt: TGTGCCAGCAGTAAGGACCGGGCCGAGAACACTGAAGCTTTCTTT
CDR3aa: CASSKDRAENTEAFF

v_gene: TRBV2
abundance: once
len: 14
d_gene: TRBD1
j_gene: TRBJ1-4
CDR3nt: TGTGCCAGCAGTGAATCCGACAGGGCTGAAAAACTGTTTTTT
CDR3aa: CASSESDRAEKLFF

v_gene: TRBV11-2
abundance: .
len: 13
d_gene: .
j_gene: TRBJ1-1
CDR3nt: TGTGCCAGCAGCTTAAGCAGGAACACTGAAGCTTTCTTT
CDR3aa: CASSLSRNTEAFF

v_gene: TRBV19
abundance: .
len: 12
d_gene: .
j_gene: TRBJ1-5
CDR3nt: TGTGCCAGTAGTATTCACAATCAGCCCCAGCATTTT
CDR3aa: CASSIHNQPQHF

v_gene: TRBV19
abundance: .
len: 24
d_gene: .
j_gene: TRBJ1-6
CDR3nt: TGTGCCAGTAGGAAAAGAGGGGTGTCGGTGTACCTACATACCCTAACTAACGATAATTCACCCCTCCACTTT
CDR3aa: CASRKRGVSVYLHTLTNDNSPLHF

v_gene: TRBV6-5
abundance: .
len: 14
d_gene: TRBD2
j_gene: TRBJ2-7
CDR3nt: TGTGCCAGCAGCCTAGCGGGAGGATTTTACGAGCAGTACTTC
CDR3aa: CASSLAGGFYEQYF

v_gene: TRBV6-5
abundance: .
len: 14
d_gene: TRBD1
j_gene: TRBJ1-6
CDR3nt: TGTGCCAGCAGAGGACAGGGAGGGAATTCACCCCTCCACTTT
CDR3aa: CASRGQGGNSPLHF

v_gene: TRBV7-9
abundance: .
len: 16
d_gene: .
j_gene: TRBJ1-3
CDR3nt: TGTGCCAGCAGCTTAGTCCCTGGACGGAGCTCGCACACCATATATTTT
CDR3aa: CASSLVPGRSSHTIYF

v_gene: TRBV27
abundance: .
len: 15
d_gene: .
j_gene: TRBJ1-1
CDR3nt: TGTGCCAGCAGTTTGTCAGGGGCGCGGTACACTGAAGCTTTCTTT
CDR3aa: CASSLSGARYTEAFF

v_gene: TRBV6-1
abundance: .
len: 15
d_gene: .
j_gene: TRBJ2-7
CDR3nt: TGTGCCAGCAGTGAAAGTCCAGAGAGCTCCTACGAGCAGTACTTC
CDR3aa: CASSESPESSYEQYF

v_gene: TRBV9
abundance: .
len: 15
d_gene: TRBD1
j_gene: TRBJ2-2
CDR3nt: TGTGCCAGCAGTCGGGACAGCGGTTGGGGCGGGGAGCTGTTTTTT
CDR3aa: CASSRDSGWGGELFF

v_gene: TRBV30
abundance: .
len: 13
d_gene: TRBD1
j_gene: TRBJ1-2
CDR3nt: TGTGCCTGGAGCTGGGACAGCACGGATGGCTACACCTTC
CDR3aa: CAWSWDSTDGYTF

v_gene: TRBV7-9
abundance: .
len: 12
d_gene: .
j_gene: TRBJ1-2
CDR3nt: TGTGCCAGCAGCTCCCCGGGGTATGGCTACACCTTC
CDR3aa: CASSSPGYGYTF

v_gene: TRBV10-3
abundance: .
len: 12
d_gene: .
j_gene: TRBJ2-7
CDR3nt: TGTGCCATCAGTGAGTCGGACTACGAGCAGTACTTC
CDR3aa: CAISESDYEQYF

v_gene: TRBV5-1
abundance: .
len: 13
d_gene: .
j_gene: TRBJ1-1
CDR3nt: TGCGCCAGCAGCTTGAGGGGGGGCACTGAAGCTTTCTTT
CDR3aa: CASSLRGGTEAFF

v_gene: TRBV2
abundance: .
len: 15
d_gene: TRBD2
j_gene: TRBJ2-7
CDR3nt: TGTGCCAGCAGTGGGGTTAGCGGGGCCCCCTACGAGCAGTACTTC
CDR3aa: CASSGVSGAPYEQYF

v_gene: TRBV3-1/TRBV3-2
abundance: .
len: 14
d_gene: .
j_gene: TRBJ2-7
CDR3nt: TGTGCCAGCAGCCCCGCCCAGGGGACCTACGAGCAGTACTTC
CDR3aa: CASSPAQGTYEQYF

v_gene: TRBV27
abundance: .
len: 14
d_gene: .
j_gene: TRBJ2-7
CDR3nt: TGTGCCAGCAGTTTATTCCCGGGAAGAAACGAGCAGTACTTC
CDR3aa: CASSLFPGRNEQYF

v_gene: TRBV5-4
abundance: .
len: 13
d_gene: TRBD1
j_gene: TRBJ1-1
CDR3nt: TGTGCCAGCAGGAGACAGGGGCAAACTGAAGCTTTCTTT
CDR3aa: CASRRQGQTEAFF

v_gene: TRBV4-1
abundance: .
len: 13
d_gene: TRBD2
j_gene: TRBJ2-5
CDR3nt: TGCGCCAGCAGCCAAGTGGGGGGGGAGACCCAGTACTTC
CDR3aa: CASSQVGGETQYF

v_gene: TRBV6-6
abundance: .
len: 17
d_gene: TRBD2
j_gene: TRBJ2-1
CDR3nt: TGTGCCAGCAGTCGGCTAGGGCGGGGGAGCTCCTACAATGAGCAGTTCTTC
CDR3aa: CASSRLGRGSSYNEQFF

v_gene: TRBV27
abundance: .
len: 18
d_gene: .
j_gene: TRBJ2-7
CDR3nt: TGTGCCAGCAGCGGGACCCACCCAGCCCCCCGTTTGGCCTACGAGCAGTACTTC
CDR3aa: CASSGTHPAPRLAYEQYF

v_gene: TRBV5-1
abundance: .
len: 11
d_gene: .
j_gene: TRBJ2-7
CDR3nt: TGCGCCAGCAGCGAAAACAGGGAGCAGTACTTC
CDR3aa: CASSENREQYF

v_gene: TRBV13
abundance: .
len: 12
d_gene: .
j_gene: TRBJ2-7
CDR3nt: TGTGCCAGCAGCCGGGACTGGAGGGAGCAGTACTTC
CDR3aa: CASSRDWREQYF

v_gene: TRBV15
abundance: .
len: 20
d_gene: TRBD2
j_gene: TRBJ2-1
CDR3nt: TGTGCCACCAGCAGAGATAGGTCGGCAGGCTGGCTAGCGGACTACAATGAGCAGTTCTTC
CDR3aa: CATSRDRSAGWLADYNEQFF

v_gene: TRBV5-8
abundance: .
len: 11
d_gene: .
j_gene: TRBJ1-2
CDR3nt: TGTGCCAGCGTGCAGGGTTATGGCTACACCTTC
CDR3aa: CASVQGYGYTF

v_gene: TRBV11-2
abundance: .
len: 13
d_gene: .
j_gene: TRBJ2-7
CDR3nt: TGTGCCAGCAGCCAAACGACGGGCGCCGAGCAGTACTTC
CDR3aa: CASSQTTGAEQYF

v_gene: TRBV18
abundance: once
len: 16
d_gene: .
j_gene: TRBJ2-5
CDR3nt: TGTGCCAGCTCACCCGGTCGGCGGGCTAGACAAGAGACCCAGTACTTC
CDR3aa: CASSPGRRARQETQYF

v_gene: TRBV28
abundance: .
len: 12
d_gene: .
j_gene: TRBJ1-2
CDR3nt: TGTGCCAGTGACAGTCTCATCTATGGCTACACCTTC
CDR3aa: CASDSLIYGYTF

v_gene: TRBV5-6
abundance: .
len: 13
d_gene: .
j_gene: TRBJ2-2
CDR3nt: TGTGCCAGCAGCTTGTTTAGAGGCGGGGAGCTGTTTTTT
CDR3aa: CASSLFRGGELFF

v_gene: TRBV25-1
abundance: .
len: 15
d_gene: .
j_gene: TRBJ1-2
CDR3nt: TGTGCCAGCGGGGACGGGACTCTCGAGGTCTATGGCTACACCTTC
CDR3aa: CASGDGTLEVYGYTF

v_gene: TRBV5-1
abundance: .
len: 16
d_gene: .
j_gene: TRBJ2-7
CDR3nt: TGCGCCAGCAGCTTGGGGGCCCGGACACCTACCTACGAGCAGTACTTC
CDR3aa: CASSLGARTPTYEQYF

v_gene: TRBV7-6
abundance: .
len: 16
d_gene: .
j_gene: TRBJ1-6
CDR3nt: TGTGCCAGCAGCTTAGTGGCCAACTCCTATAATTCACCCCTCCACTTT
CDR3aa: CASSLVANSYNSPLHF

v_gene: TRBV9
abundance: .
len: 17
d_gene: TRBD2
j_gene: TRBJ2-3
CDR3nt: TGTGCCAGCAGCGTTACCCTCCCGGGACTAGGGACAGATACGCAGTATTTT
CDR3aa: CASSVTLPGLGTDTQYF

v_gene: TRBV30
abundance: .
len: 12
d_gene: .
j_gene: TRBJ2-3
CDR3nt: TGTGCCTGGGCGTCCGAACGCGATACGCAGTATTTT
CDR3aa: CAWASERDTQYF

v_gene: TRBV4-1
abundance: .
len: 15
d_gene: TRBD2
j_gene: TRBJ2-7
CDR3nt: TGCGCCAGCAGCCAAGGTAGCGGGGGGGGTTACGAGCAGTACTTC
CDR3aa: CASSQGSGGGYEQYF

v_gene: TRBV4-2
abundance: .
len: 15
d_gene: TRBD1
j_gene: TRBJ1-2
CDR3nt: TGTGCCAGCAGCCCGATCACAACAGGGGACCATGGCTACACCTTC
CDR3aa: CASSPITTGDHGYTF

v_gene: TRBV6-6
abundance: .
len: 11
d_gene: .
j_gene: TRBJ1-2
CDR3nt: TGTGCCAGCAGCCCACCGGGGATCTACACCTTC
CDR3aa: CASSPPGIYTF

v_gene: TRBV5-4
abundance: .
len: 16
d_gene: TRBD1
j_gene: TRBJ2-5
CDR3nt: TGTGCCAGCAGCAAGTGGGTGGACAGGGCGCAAGAGACCCAGTACTTC
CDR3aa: CASSKWVDRAQETQYF

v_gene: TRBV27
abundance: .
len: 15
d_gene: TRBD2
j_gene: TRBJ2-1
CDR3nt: TGTGCCAGCAGTTTGACTAGCGTTTACCACAATGAGCAGTTCTTC
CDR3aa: CASSLTSVYHNEQFF